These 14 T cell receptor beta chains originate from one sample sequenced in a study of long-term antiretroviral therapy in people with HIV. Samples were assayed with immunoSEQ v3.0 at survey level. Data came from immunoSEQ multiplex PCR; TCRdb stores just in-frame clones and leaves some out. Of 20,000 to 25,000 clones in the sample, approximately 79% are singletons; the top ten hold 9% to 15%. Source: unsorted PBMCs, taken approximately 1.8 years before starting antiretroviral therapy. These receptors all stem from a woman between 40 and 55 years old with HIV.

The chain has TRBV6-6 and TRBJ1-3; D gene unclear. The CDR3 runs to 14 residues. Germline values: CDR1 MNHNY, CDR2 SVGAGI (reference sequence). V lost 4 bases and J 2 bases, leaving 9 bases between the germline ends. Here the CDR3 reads CASSLRAAGNTIYF. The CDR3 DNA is TGTGCCAGCAGTTTACGGGCGGCTGGAAACACCATATATTTT.

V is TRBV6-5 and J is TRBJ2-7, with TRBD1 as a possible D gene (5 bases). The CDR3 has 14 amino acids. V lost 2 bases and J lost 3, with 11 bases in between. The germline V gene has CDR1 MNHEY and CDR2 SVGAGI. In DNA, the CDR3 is TGTGCCAGCAGTTACGATCCTGACAGCTACGAGCAGTACTTC. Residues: CASSYDPDSYEQYF.

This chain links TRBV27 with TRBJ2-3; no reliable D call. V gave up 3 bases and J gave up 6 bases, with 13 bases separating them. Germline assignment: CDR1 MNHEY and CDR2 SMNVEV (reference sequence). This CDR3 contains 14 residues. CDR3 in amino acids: CASSLSLLGDTQYF. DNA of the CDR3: TGTGCCAGCAGTTTGTCCCTTCTGGGGGATACGCAGTATTTT.

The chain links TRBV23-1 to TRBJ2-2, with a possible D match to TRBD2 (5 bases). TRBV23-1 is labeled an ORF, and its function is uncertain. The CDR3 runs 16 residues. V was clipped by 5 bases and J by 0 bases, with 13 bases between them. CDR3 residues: CASSCREPTNTGELFF. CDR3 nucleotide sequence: TGCGCCAGCAGTTGCCGGGAACCCACGAACACCGGGGAGCTGTTTTTT.

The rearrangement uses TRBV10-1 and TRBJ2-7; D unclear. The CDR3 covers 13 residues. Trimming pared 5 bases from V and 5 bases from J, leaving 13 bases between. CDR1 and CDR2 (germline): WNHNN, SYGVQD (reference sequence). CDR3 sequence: CASSFSGLNEQYF. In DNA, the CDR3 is TGCGCCAGCAGTTTTTCAGGATTGAACGAGCAGTACTTC.

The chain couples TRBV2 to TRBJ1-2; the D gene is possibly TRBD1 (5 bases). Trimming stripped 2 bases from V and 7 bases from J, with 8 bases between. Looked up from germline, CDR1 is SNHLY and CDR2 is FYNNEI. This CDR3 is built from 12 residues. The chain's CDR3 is CASSERDGGYTF. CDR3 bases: TGTGCCAGCAGTGAAAGGGACGGTGGCTACACCTTC.

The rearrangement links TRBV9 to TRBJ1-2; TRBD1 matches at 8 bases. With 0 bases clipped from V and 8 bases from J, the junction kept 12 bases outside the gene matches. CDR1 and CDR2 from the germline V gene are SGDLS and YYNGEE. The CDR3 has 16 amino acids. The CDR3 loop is CASSVGTGPTVEGYTF. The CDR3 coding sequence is TGTGCCAGCAGCGTAGGGACAGGGCCTACAGTTGAAGGCTACACCTTC. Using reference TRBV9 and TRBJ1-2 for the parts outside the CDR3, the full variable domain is DSGVTQTPKHLITATGQRVTLRCSPRSGDLSVYWYQQSLDQGLQFLIQYYNGEERAKGNILERFSAQQFPDLHSELNLSSLELGDSALYFCASSVGTGPTVEGYTFGSGTRLTVV.

CDR3 bases: TGTGCCATCAGTGGGGCCAGCGCGGGCACTGAAGCTTTCTTT. Its protein is CAISGASAGTEAFF. The chain links TRBV10-3 to TRBJ1-1; D is undetermined. This CDR3 region has 14 residues. Trimming removed 4 bases from V and 4 bases from J, with 13 bases in between. Germline CDR1 ENHRY, CDR2 SYGVKD.

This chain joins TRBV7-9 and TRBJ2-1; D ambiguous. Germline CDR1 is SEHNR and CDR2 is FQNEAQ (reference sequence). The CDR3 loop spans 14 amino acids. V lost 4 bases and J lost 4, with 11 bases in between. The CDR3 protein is CASSSSSGYNEQFF. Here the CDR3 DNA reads TGTGCCAGCAGCTCCTCGTCAGGATACAATGAGCAGTTCTTC.

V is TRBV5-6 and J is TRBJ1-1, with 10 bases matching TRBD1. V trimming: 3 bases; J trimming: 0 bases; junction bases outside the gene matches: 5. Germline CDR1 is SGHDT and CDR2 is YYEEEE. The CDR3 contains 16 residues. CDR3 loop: CASSYMTGGLNTEAFF. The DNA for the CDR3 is TGTGCCAGCAGCTATATGACAGGGGGCCTGAACACTGAAGCTTTCTTT.

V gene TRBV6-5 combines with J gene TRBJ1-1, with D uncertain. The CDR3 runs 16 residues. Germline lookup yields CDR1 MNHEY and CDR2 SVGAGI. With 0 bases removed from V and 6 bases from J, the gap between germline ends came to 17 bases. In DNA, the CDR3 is TGTGCCAGCAGTTACTCTGTCCAGGCTCCTCGGGCTGAAGCTTTCTTT. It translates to CASSYSVQAPRAEAFF.

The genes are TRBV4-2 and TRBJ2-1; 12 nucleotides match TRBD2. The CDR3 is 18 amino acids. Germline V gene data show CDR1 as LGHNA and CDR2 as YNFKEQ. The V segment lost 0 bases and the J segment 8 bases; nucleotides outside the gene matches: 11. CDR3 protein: CASSQEPSGRVARDEQFF. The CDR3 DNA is TGTGCCAGCAGCCAAGAGCCTAGCGGGAGGGTGGCACGCGATGAGCAGTTCTTC.

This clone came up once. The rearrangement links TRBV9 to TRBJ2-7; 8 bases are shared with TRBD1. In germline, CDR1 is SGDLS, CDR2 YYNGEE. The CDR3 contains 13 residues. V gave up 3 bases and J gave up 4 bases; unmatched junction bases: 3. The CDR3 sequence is CASSEGTGYEQYF. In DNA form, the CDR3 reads TGTGCCAGCAGCGAGGGGACAGGTTACGAGCAGTACTTC.

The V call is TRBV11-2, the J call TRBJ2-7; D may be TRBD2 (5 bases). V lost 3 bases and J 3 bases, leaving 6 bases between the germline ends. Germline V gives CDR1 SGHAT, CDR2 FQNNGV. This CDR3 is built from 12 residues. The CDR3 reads CASSLDFYEQYF. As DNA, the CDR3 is TGTGCCAGCAGCTTGGACTTCTACGAGCAGTACTTC.